Shown below are 11 T cell receptor beta chains from a single sample sequenced in a study of T-cell memory formation after mild COVID-19. Via MiXCR, TCRdb re-called the 5' RACE reads, giving one row per CDR3 protein. The sample has 500,000 to 650,000 distinct CDR3 sequences, roughly 21% seen once. Material for sequencing was PBMCs or a T cell subset sorted from them (not recorded which). The receptors were gathered from an adult woman who had mild COVID-19 (a few samples of this study predate the infection). Cell type and time point are not known.

The rearrangement links TRBV4-2 to TRBJ2-3; 8 nucleotides align to TRBD2. The CDR3 consists of 17 residues. V dropped 1 base and J dropped 6; count of bases not matched to a gene: 12. Germline CDR1 and CDR2: LGHNA and YNFKEQ. CDR3: CASSQGIAGGRPDTQYF. The CDR3 DNA sequence: TGTGCCAGCAGCCAAGGGATCGCGGGGGGCCGACCGGATACGCAGTATTTT.

There are a few counts of this clonotype. V usage is TRBV7-9 and J usage is TRBJ2-7, with TRBD1 identical over 11 bases. The CDR3 loop spans 12 amino acids. CDR1 and CDR2 (germline): SEHNR, FQNEAQ (reference sequence). V was pared by 8 bases and J by 5 bases, with 2 bases of the junction left unmatched. The CDR3 loop reads CASGTGGNEQYF. The DNA of the CDR3 is TGTGCCAGCGGGACAGGGGGAAACGAGCAGTACTTC.

This clonotype was seen more than once but under ten times. V gene TRBV11-3 combines with J gene TRBJ2-3; possibly TRBD2 for D (6 bases). CDR3 size: 14 residues. Germline lookup yields CDR1 SGHNT and CDR2 YENEEA. The V and J ends lost 5 bases and 9 bases respectively, with 18 bases between them. This chain's CDR3 is CASSRQPLASTQYF. The CDR3 DNA reads as TGTGCCAGCAGCAGACAACCACTAGCTTCGACGCAGTATTTT. The full variable domain, its missing parts supplied by reference TRBV11-3 and TRBJ2-3, is EAGVVQSPRYKIIEKKQPVAFWCNPISGHNTLYWYLQNLGQGPELLIRYENEEAVDDSQLPKDRFSAERLKGVDSTLKIQPAELGDSAVYLCASSRQPLASTQYFGPGTRLTVL.

This clonotype has only a few counts. This rearrangement joins TRBV7-6 to TRBJ1-1; TRBD1 is a possible D gene (5 bases). This CDR3 region has 14 residues. V was cut by 0 bases and J by 7 bases, with 12 bases left in between. The germline gives CDR1 SGHVS, CDR2 FNYEAQ. Here the CDR3 reads CASSLADISHEAFF. As DNA, the CDR3 is TGTGCCAGCAGCTTAGCGGACATCTCCCATGAAGCTTTCTTT.

A few counts support this clonotype. This chain links TRBV3-1 with TRBJ2-5; D possibly matches TRBD1 or TRBD2 (5 bases each). The germline CDR1 and CDR2 sequences are LGHDT and YNNKEL (reference sequence). Between the trimmed V and J ends, which lost 4 bases and 4 bases, there was a span of 19 bases. The CDR3 has 16 residues. The CDR3 is CASSRTWGVGTETQYF. CDR3 DNA sequence: TGTGCCAGCAGCCGGACATGGGGAGTGGGTACAGAGACCCAGTACTTC.

This chain joins TRBV7-2 and TRBJ1-2, with a possible D match to TRBD1 (5 bases). V shed 5 bases and J shed 8 bases, with 15 bases lying between them. The CDR3 is 13 amino acids. Germline loops: CDR1 SGHTA, CDR2 FQGNSA. DNA for the CDR3: TGTGCCAGCAGCCCTTTTGGGGGGAAGGGCTACACCTTC. It codes for CASSPFGGKGYTF.

This clonotype has only a few counts. The chain links TRBV25-1 to TRBJ2-3; D is uncertain. The CDR3 sequence is 12 residues long. V lost 4 bases, J lost 2 bases, and 4 bases lay in between. Germline assignment: CDR1 MGHDK and CDR2 SYGVNS. Written as DNA, the CDR3 is TGTGCCAGCAGTGCGCCCACAGATACGCAGTATTTT. This gives the protein CASSAPTDTQYF.

The chain has TRBV15 and TRBJ2-3; D perhaps matches TRBD1 (5 bases). Trimming left V 1 base short and J 6 bases short, with 17 bases between. The germline V gene encodes CDR1 LNHNV and CDR2 YYDKDF (reference sequence). The CDR3 totals 16 residues. For the CDR3, the DNA is TGTGCCACCAGCAGAGCCCTGGGGCAGAGTACGGATACGCAGTATTTT. Amino acid sequence: CATSRALGQSTDTQYF.

The chain couples TRBV24-1 to TRBJ1-1; 9 bases fit TRBD1. Germline CDR1 and CDR2: KGHDR and SFDVKD. The CDR3 extends over 13 amino acids. The ends lost 5 bases at V and 4 bases at J; junction bases unmatched: 1. CDR3 DNA: TGTGCCACCAGTGGACAGGGGGGCACTGAAGCTTTCTTT. Translated: CATSGQGGTEAFF.

This clonotype was picked up many times. The chain has TRBV18 and TRBJ2-3, with no clear D. The CDR3 loop spans 13 amino acids. Trimming removed 8 bases at V and 0 bases at J, with 9 bases between. Per the germline V gene, CDR1 is KGHSH and CDR2 is LQKENI. The CDR3 DNA sequence: TGTGCCAGCAGCCCCACTAGCACAGATACGCAGTATTTT. Amino acids: CASSPTSTDTQYF.

The V and J genes are TRBV27 and TRBJ1-1; D ambiguous. Trimming left V 9 bases short and J 1 base short, with 12 bases between. The CDR3 runs to 13 residues. In germline, CDR1 is MNHEY, CDR2 SMNVEV (reference sequence). CDR3 DNA sequence: TGTGCCAGTTCGTGGCAAGAGAACACTGAAGCTTTCTTT. Translation gives CASSWQENTEAFF.